Below, one TCR beta chain is given with its context. It has no known antigen specificity. No base-level quality is on record; no much larger clone is a single base apart. The immunoSEQ Assay, a bias-controlled multiplex PCR, was used to amplify TCRbeta CDR3 regions from genomic DNA. Per the original workflow: The number of nucleated cells in each sample was estimated from the amplification of reference gene primers within the assay. Sequence reads were collapsed and filtered to measure the absolute abundance of every unique TCRbeta CDR3 rearrangement. For each sample, productive Simpson clonality was calculated as the square root of Simpson's diversity index across productive rearrangements. This is the immuneACCESS table as TCRdb keeps it, with only in-frame sequences that have V and J called. A part of the clones is gone; compared with another copy, unresolved V genes explain less than half, and the rest is unexplained. That table furnishes V, J and clone size, whereas the DNA furnished D and trimming. The sample includes around 190,000 clones, with around three quarters observed a single time. Of the sample, about a sixth is held by the ten largest clones.

This specimen comes from a study of blood T cell repertoires in COVID-19 (dated by TCRdb to about 2020). As for the study more broadly: Samples from collaborators originated in the United States, Italy and Spain and spanned both the acute and convalescent phases of COVID-19. The material from the prospective study consisted of cDNA or gDNA derived from T cells, B-cell-depleted T cells, or PBMCs. Deeply sampled blood TCRbeta repertoires from subjects exposed to, actively infected with, or recovered from COVID-19 were included in the dataset. The repertoires were released in a freely available public database meant as a resource for research on the immune response to SARS-CoV-2. The samples were drawn from the first 160 participants of the ongoing ImmuneRACE study and from more than 1,000 subjects provided by 6 global collaborators. Nearly every sample came with metadata listing a de-identified subject ID, COVID-19 status, age in years and sex. Where available, HLA class I and class II types were taken from metadata supplied by the sample provider and were not determined by assay-based typing. The research as a whole found: The amount of clinical and demographic metadata varied by source and participant and was provided uncurated.

Enrolling through a virtual design, the prospective study's participants ranged in age from roughly 18 to 89 years and lived across 24 United States geographic areas. In the prospective study, cohorts were assigned on the basis of participant-reported clinical history obtained from a screening survey and a study questionnaire. In the prospective study, mobile phlebotomists collected whole blood, serum and a nasopharyngeal or oropharyngeal swab from each participant. Prospective study participants could optionally give additional blood draws and questionnaires over an approximately two-month period. Blood samples from the prospective study were shipped frozen or at room temperature prior to DNA extraction. As encoded in the germline V gene, CDR1 is ENHRY while CDR2 is SYGVKD. V is cut back by 7 bases and J by 6 bases, with 7 bases in the junction unmatched. Measured from the cysteine to the phenylalanine, the CDR3 is 14 residues long. Just CDR3 DNA is preserved here, 42 bases in frame from base 1.

The origin of this receptor is a woman aged 45 to 65 with acute COVID-19. Recombination linked TRBV10-3 to TRBJ2-3; 10 bases in the junction line up with TRBD2. The specimen sequenced was PBMCs or T cells enriched from blood (not recorded which). The nucleotide sequence reads TGTGCCATCACTAACTCAGCGGGGGGGGATACGCAGTATTTT. This codes for CAITNSAGGDTQYF.